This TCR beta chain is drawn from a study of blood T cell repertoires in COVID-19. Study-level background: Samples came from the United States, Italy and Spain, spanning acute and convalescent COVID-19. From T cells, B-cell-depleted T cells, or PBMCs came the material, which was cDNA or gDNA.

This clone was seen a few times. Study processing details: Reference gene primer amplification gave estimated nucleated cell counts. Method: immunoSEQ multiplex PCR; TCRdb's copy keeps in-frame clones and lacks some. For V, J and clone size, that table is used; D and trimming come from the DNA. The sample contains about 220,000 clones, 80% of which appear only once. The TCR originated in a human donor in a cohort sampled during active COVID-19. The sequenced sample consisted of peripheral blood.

The CDR3 DNA sequence: TGTGCCAGCTCCCAGGGTGACAGCAGCTCCTATAATTCACCCCTCCACTTT. Its translation is CASSQGDSSSYNSPLHF. The J gene is TRBJ1-6, the V gene TRBV18; TRBD1 is a possible D gene (5 bases). The CDR3 length is 17 residues. CDR1 KGHSH and CDR2 LQKENI come from the germline V gene. V dropped 6 bases and J dropped 0 bases, with 15 bases sitting between them.